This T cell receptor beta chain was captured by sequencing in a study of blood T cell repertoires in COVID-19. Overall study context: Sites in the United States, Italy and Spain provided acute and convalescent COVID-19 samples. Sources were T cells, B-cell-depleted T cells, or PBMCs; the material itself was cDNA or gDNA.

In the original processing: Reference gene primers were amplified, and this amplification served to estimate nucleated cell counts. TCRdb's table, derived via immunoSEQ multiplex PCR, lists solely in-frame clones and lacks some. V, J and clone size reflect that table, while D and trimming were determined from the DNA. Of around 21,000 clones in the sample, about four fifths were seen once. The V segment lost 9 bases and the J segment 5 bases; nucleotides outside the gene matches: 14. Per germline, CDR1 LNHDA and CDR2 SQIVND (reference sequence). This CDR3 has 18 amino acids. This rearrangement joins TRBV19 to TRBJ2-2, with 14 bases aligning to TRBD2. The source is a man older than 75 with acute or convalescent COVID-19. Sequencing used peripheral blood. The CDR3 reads CASARGLAGGSWTGELFF. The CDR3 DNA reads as TGTGCCAGCGCTCGTGGACTAGCGGGAGGAAGTTGGACCGGGGAGCTGTTTTTT. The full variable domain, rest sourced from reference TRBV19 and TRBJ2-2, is DGGITQSPKYLFRKEGQNVTLSCEQNLNHDAMYWYRQDPGQGLRLIYYSQIVNDFQKGDIAEGYSVSREKKESFPLTVTSAQKNPTAFYLCASARGLAGGSWTGELFFGEGSRLTVL.